These T cell receptor beta chains were read from a single sample in a study of T cell responses to AZD1222 COVID-19 vaccine. Assay: immunoSEQ multiplex PCR; the TCRdb copy retains only in-frame clones and omits some. Among about 86,000 clones listed, around four fifths were seen once. Source: peripheral blood, taken on day 0 of AZD1222 vaccination. The receptors stem from an adult in good health. Each CDR3 is given with its conserved first and last residue. A D gene is named only where the DNA matches it firmly. Where a row states a size, it is once, few, many or the class of an expanded clone; other rows omit it.

CDR3 protein	CDR3 DNA	V gene	D gene	clone size	J gene
CASSVGQTPEAFF	TGTGCCAGCAGCGTAGGGCAGACCCCCGAAGCTTTCTTT	TRBV9	NA	NA	TRBJ1-1
CASSLSPNGINEQFF	TGTGCCAGCAGCTTAAGTCCTAACGGGATCAATGAGCAGTTCTTC	TRBV7-6	NA	NA	TRBJ2-1
CASSWTSGSQGELFF	TGCGCCAGCAGCTGGACTAGCGGGAGTCAAGGGGAGCTGTTTTTT	TRBV5-1	TRBD2	NA	TRBJ2-2
CASSWRGQTYEQYF	TGCGCCAGCAGCTGGCGGGGACAGACCTACGAGCAGTACTTC	TRBV5-1	NA	NA	TRBJ2-7
CASSQSGSRTGELFF	TGTGCCAGCAGTCAAAGCGGGAGTAGGACCGGGGAGCTGTTTTTT	TRBV27	TRBD2	NA	TRBJ2-2
CATSRDPRQGGNEQFF	TGTGCCACCAGCAGAGACCCGAGGCAGGGGGGTAATGAGCAGTTCTTC	TRBV15	NA	NA	TRBJ2-1
CASSQEGDREETQYF	TGCGCCAGCAGCCAAGAGGGGGACAGGGAAGAGACCCAGTACTTC	TRBV4-1	TRBD1	NA	TRBJ2-5
CASSLQGRRTEAFF	TGTGCCAGTAGTCTACAGGGCCGGCGCACTGAAGCTTTCTTT	TRBV19	NA	NA	TRBJ1-1
CASRGGQGTHEQYF	TGTGCCAGCAGGGGAGGACAGGGGACTCACGAGCAGTACTTC	TRBV28	TRBD1	once	TRBJ2-7
CASSSRDRGGYEQYF	TGCGCCAGCAGCTCCCGGGACAGGGGAGGCTACGAGCAGTACTTC	TRBV5-1	TRBD1	NA	TRBJ2-7
CASMWTSGSHNEQFF	TGTGCCAGCATGTGGACTAGCGGGAGTCACAATGAGCAGTTCTTC	TRBV27	TRBD2	few	TRBJ2-1
CASSLMGYEQFF	TGTGCCAGCAGTTTAATGGGTTACGAGCAGTTCTTC	TRBV28	NA	NA	TRBJ2-1
CASSSSGMVLDTQYF	TGTGCCAGCAGTTCTAGCGGGATGGTGTTAGATACGCAGTATTTT	TRBV28	TRBD2	NA	TRBJ2-3